Presented here are 14 T cell receptor beta chains from one specimen sequenced in a study of shared clonotypes between healthy human individuals. Assay: immunoSEQ multiplex PCR; the TCRdb copy retains only in-frame clones and omits some. The sample lists about 650,000 clones; just under 97% were seen once. In the naive CD8 group, cells lacked CD45RO and were positively selected for CCR7, so terminally differentiated effector memory CD45RA+ cells were left out. Sequencing was carried out using naive CD8+ T cells sorted from blood. The source of these receptors is a woman aged 25 to 39 in good health.

V gene TRBV5-1 combines with J gene TRBJ2-5; D is undetermined. Between the trimmed V and J ends, which lost 2 bases and 1 base, there was a span of 9 bases. Looked up from germline, CDR1 is SGHRS and CDR2 is YFSETQ. The CDR3 length is 14 residues. The CDR3, as DNA: TGCGCCAGCAGCTTTGACACGACCCAAGAGACCCAGTACTTC. Protein sequence: CASSFDTTQETQYF.

The chain employs TRBV2 and TRBJ2-5; TRBD2 might be the D (5 bases). The CDR3 is made up of 16 amino acids. Germline values: CDR1 SNHLY, CDR2 FYNNEI. V was pared by 5 bases and J by 3 bases, with 19 bases between. CDR3 region: CASSLAEELGKETQYF. CDR3 bases: TGTGCCAGCAGTCTAGCCGAGGAGTTAGGCAAAGAGACCCAGTACTTC.

The chain links TRBV10-3 to TRBJ2-1, with 9 bases that match TRBD2. This CDR3 comprises 18 residues. V gave up 0 bases and J gave up 4 bases; unmatched junction bases: 10. The V gene's germline CDR1 is ENHRY and CDR2 SYGVKD. Here the CDR3 reads CAISESRAGGPPYNEQFF. In DNA, the CDR3 is TGTGCCATCAGTGAGTCGAGGGCGGGAGGGCCCCCTTACAATGAGCAGTTCTTC.

The chain uses TRBV28 and TRBJ1-2, with D unresolved. With 5 bases removed from V and 4 bases from J, the gap between germline ends came to 5 bases. The CDR3 totals 11 residues. Germline V gives CDR1 MDHEN, CDR2 SYDVKM. CDR3 region: CASSASYGYTF. CDR3 sequence (DNA): TGTGCCAGCAGTGCGAGCTATGGCTACACCTTC.

The chain employs TRBV4-1 and TRBJ1-1, with 7 bases identical to TRBD1. Unmatched junction bases numbered 7, after V lost 0 bases and J lost 0 bases. Germline V gives CDR1 MGHRA, CDR2 YSYEKL. The CDR3 consists of 17 residues. DNA of the CDR3: TGCGCCAGCAGCCAAGAAGGGGGCTGGGGGATGAACACTGAAGCTTTCTTT. This codes for CASSQEGGWGMNTEAFF.

The genes are TRBV5-4 and TRBJ2-7, with D unresolved. Germline V gives CDR1 SGHNT, CDR2 YYREEE (reference sequence). Trimming removed 0 bases at V and 4 bases at J, with 8 bases between. The CDR3 runs 13 residues. The CDR3 nucleotides are TGTGCCAGCAGCTTGGAGGGTTCTTACGAGCAGTACTTC. It specifies CASSLEGSYEQYF.

The chain couples TRBV10-1 to TRBJ1-2; 11 nucleotides agree with TRBD1. CDR3 length: 14 residues. CDR1 and CDR2 (germline): WNHNN, SYGVQD (reference sequence). Trimming cost V 6 bases and J 2 bases; bases outside gene matches: 2. The CDR3 protein is CASRGQGGNYGYTF. Written as DNA, the CDR3 is TGCGCCAGCAGGGGACAGGGGGGCAACTATGGCTACACCTTC.

A single count supports this clone. The chain uses TRBV5-6 and TRBJ2-5; D might be TRBD2 (5 bases). CDR3 length: 14 residues. V was clipped by 4 bases and J by 1 base, with 11 bases between them. Germline V gives CDR1 SGHDT, CDR2 YYEEEE. The CDR3 coding sequence is TGTGCCAGCAGCCAGGACTCCGTCCAAGAGACCCAGTACTTC. It yields the protein CASSQDSVQETQYF. Variable domain in full (rest from reference TRBV5-6 and TRBJ2-5): DAGVTQSPTHLIKTRGQQVTLRCSPKSGHDTVSWYQQALGQGPQFIFQYYEEEERQRGNFPDRFSGHQFPNYSSELNVNALLLGDSALYLCASSQDSVQETQYFGPGTRLLVL.

The chain employs TRBV7-9 and TRBJ2-7; TRBD2 matches at 10 bases. Germline-derived CDR1 and CDR2 are SEHNR and FQNEAQ (reference sequence). The CDR3 is 15 amino acids. Germline trimming cut 7 bases from V and 5 bases from J; bases unmatched to any gene: 11. CDR3 in DNA: TGTGCCAGCAACTCCCTTCTAGCGGGAGATAACGAGCAGTACTTC. Its protein is CASNSLLAGDNEQYF.

This sequence joins TRBV9 and TRBJ1-6, with TRBD1 as a possible D gene (6 bases). The V and J ends lost 0 bases and 7 bases respectively, with 14 bases between them. Germline CDR1 and CDR2: SGDLS and YYNGEE. The CDR3 totals 16 residues. The CDR3 loop reads CASSVGSGERNSPLHF. The CDR3 DNA reads TGTGCCAGCAGCGTAGGGTCAGGGGAACGCAATTCACCCCTCCACTTT.

The gene calls are TRBV27 and TRBJ1-2; no reliable D call. The germline CDR1 and CDR2 sequences are MNHEY and SMNVEV (reference sequence). Trimming pared 3 bases from V and 0 bases from J, leaving 5 bases between. The CDR3 extends over 13 amino acids. The CDR3 sequence is CASSFAANYGYTF. CDR3 sequence (DNA): TGTGCCAGCAGTTTTGCGGCTAACTATGGCTACACCTTC.

This rearrangement joins TRBV7-9 to TRBJ2-7; no clear D gene. The CDR3 is 13 amino acids. Germline lookup yields CDR1 SEHNR and CDR2 FQNEAQ (reference sequence). V lost 5 bases and J 3 bases, leaving 11 bases between the germline ends. The CDR3 region is CASSLPGSYEQYF. DNA of the CDR3: TGTGCCAGCAGCCTACCAGGAAGCTACGAGCAGTACTTC. Together with reference TRBV7-9 and TRBJ2-7, the CDR3 gives the full variable domain: DTGVSQNPRHKITKRGQNVTFRCDPISEHNRLYWYRQTLGQGPEFLTYFQNEAQLEKSRLLSDRFSAERPKGSFSTLEIQRTEQGDSAMYLCASSLPGSYEQYFGPGTRLTVT.

V usage is TRBV12-5 and J usage is TRBJ2-7; D tentatively reads TRBD1 or TRBD2 (6 bases each). The V gene lost 2 bases and the J gene lost 2 bases, with 13 bases spanning the gap. Germline lookup yields CDR1 LGHNT and CDR2 FRNRAP. The CDR3 runs to 15 residues. In DNA, the CDR3 is TGTGCTAGTGGTTTGAGCGTGGGGGGCCCCTACGAGCAGTACTTC. Its protein product is CASGLSVGGPYEQYF.

The chain is built from TRBV28 and TRBJ1-5; maybe TRBD1 (5 bases). Germline V lookup: CDR1 MDHEN, CDR2 SYDVKM. The CDR3 loop spans 13 amino acids. The V gene lost 8 bases and the J gene lost 7 bases, with 15 bases spanning the gap. The CDR3 nucleotides are TGTGCCAGCGTCGACAGAAGATACCAGCCCCAGCATTTT. Translated, it gives CASVDRRYQPQHF.